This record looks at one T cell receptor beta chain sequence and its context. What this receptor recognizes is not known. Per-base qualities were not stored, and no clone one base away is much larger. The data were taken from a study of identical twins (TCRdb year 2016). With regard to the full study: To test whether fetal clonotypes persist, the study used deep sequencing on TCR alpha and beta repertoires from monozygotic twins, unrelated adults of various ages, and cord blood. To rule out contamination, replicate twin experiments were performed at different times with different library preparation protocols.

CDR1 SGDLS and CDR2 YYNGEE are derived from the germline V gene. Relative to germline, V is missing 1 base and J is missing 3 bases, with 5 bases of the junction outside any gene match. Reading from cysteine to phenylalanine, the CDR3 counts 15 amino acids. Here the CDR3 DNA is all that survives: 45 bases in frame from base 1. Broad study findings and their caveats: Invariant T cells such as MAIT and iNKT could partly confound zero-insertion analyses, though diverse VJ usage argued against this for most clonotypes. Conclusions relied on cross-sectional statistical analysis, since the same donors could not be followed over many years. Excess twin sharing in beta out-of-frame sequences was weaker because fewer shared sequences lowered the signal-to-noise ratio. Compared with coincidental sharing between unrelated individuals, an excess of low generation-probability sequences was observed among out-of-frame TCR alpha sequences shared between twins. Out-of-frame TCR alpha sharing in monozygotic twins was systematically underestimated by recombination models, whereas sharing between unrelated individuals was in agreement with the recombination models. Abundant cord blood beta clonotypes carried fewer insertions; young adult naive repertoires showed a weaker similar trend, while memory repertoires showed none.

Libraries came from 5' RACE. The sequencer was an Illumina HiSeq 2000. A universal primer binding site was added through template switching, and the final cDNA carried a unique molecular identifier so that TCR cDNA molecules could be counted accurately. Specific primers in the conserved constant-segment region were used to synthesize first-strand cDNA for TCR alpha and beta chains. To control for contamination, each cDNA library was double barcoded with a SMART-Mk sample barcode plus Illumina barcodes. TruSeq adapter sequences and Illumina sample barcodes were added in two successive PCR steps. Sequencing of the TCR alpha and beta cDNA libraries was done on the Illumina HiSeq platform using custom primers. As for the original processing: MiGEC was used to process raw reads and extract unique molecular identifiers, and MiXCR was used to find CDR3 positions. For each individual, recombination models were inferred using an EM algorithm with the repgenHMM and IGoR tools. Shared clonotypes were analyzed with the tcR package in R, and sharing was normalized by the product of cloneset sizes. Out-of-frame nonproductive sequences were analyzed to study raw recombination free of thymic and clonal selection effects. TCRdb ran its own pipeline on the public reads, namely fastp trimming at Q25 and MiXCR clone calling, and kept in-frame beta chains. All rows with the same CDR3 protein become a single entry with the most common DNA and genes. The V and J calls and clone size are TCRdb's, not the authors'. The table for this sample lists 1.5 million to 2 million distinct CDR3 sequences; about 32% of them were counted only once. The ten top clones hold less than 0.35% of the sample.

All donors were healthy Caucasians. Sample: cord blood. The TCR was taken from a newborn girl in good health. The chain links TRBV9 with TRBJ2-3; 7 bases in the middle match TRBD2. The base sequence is TGTGCCAGCAGCGTATGGGGCGGGGGTACAGATACGCAGTATTTT. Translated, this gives CASSVWGGGTDTQYF.